The following is a TCR beta chain sequence with its context. No antigen is known for it. The data were produced by immunoSEQ multiplex PCR, yet TCRdb's version contains in-frame clones alone and is incomplete. This sample has around 29,000 clones; around 90% occur once, and the top ten carry roughly 19%. Trimming took 7 bases from V and 12 from J, leaving 16 bases between them. The germline V gene encodes CDR1 MDHEN and CDR2 SYDVKM. The CDR3 is 13 residues long. The data were taken from a study of OX40 agonist ivuxolimab in advanced cancers. Study findings and constraints: It was also the case that some nonresponders had low normalized T-cell clonal expansion.

At baseline, cycle 4 day 1, and cycle 7 day 1, blood was sampled. The sample here was CD4+ or CD8+ T cells sorted from blood, taken in a trial of the OX40 agonist ivuxolimab. V usage is TRBV28 and J usage is TRBJ2-6; D not resolved. This TCR was recovered from an adult with an advanced solid tumor such as melanoma, head and neck, liver or kidney cancer. CDR3 loop: CASTYSGAVVLTF. The CDR3 DNA reads TGTGCCAGCACCTACAGTGGCGCCGTCGTCCTGACTTTC.